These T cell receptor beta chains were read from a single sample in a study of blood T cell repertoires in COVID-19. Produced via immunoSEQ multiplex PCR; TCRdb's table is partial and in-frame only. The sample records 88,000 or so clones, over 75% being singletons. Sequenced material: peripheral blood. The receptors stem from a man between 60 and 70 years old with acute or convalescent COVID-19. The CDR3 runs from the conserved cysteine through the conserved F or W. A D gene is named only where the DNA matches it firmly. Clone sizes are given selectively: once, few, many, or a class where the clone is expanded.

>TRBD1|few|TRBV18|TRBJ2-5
CASSPTGIVAQYF
TGTGCCAGCTCACCGACAGGGATCGTGGCCCAGTACTTC
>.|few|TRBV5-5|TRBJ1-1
CASSLNWVRGNTEAFF
TGTGCCAGCAGCTTGAATTGGGTCAGGGGAAACACTGAAGCTTTCTTT
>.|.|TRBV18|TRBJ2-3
CASSPLGGGKQDTQYF
TGTGCCAGCTCACCGCTTGGAGGCGGGAAGCAAGATACGCAGTATTTT
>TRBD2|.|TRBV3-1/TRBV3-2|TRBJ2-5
CASSPLRGGGETQYF
TGTGCCAGCAGCCCACTACGGGGGGGCGGGGAGACCCAGTACTTC
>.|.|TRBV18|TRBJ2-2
CASSPPHIDTGELFF
TGTGCCAGCTCACCACCGCACATCGACACCGGGGAGCTGTTTTTT
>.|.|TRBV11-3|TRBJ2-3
CASSPPGQGEDTQYF
TGTGCCAGCAGCCCACCGGGTCAGGGTGAAGATACGCAGTATTTT
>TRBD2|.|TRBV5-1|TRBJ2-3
CASSLNSGSPDTQYF
TGCGCCAGCAGCTTGAATAGCGGGAGTCCAGATACGCAGTATTTT
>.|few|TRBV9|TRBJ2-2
CASSVAANTGELFF
TGTGCCAGCAGCGTAGCGGCGAACACCGGGGAGCTGTTTTTT
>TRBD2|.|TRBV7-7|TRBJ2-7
CASSAYSGESYEQYF
TGTGCCAGCAGCGCGTATAGCGGGGAGAGTTACGAGCAGTACTTC
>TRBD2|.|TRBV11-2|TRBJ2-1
CASSLWSGTSGRYNEQFF
TGTGCCAGCAGTTTGTGGTCGGGGACTAGCGGGAGATACAATGAGCAGTTCTTC
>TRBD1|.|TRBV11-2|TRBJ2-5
CASSKTGVGETQYF
TGTGCCAGCAGCAAAACAGGGGTCGGAGAGACCCAGTACTTC
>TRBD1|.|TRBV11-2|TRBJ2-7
CASSLVGDRVGYEQYF
TGTGCCAGCAGCTTAGTGGGGGACAGGGTAGGATACGAGCAGTACTTC
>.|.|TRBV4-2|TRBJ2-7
CASSPRTASSYEQYF
TGTGCCAGCAGCCCCCGGACAGCGTCATCCTACGAGCAGTACTTC
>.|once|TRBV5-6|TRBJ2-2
CASSYQGTNTGELFF
TGTGCCAGCAGCTATCAGGGTACGAACACCGGGGAGCTGTTTTTT
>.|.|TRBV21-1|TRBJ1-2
CASSKGQEAYGYTF
TGTGCCAGCAGCAAAGGACAGGAAGCCTATGGCTACACCTTC
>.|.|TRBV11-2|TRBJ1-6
CASSSRGWNSPLHF
TGTGCCAGCAGCTCTCGCGGGTGGAATTCACCCCTCCACTTT
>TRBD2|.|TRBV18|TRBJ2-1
CASSPRTSGSSYNEQFF
TGTGCCAGCTCACCTAGGACTAGCGGGAGCTCCTACAATGAGCAGTTCTTC
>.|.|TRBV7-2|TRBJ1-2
CASSLDRPYGYTF
TGTGCCAGCAGCTTAGACAGACCCTATGGCTACACCTTC
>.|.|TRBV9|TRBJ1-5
CASSPVGGQPQHF
TGTGCCAGCAGCCCGGTGGGGGGGCAGCCCCAGCATTTT
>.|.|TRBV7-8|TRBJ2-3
CASSPPGASTTDTQYF
TGTGCCAGCAGCCCGCCCGGAGCCAGTACGACAGATACGCAGTATTTT
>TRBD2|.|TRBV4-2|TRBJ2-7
CASSQDGLAESKYF
TGTGCCAGCAGCCAAGATGGACTAGCGGAATCGAAGTACTTC
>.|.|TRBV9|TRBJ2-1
CASSAQTVSEQFF
TGTGCCAGCAGCGCCCAGACTGTGAGCGAGCAGTTCTTC
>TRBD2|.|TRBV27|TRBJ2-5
CASRLLAGGPRETQYF
TGTGCCAGCAGGCTCCTAGCGGGAGGGCCGAGGGAGACCCAGTACTTC
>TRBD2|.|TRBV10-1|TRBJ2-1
CASKGLGDNEQFF
TGCGCCAGCAAGGGACTAGGGGACAATGAGCAGTTCTTC
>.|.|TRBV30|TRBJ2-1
CAWGDFYNEQFF
TGTGCCTGGGGGGACTTCTACAATGAGCAGTTCTTC
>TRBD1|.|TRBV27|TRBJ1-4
CASSQTGGANEKLFF
TGTGCCAGCAGTCAGACAGGGGGCGCTAATGAAAAACTGTTTTTT
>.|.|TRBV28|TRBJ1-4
CASSFSGTSEKLFF
TGTGCCAGCAGTTTTTCAGGGACAAGTGAAAAACTGTTTTTT
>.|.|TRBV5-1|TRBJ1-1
CASSGQAEAFF
TGCGCCAGCAGCGGCCAAGCTGAAGCTTTCTTT
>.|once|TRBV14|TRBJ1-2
CASSQARVAALNGYTF
TGTGCCAGCAGCCAGGCCCGGGTGGCCGCTCTGAATGGCTACACCTTC
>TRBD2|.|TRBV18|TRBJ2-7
CASSSAQAGGIYEQYF
TGTGCCAGCTCCTCAGCCCAGGCGGGAGGGATCTACGAGCAGTACTTC
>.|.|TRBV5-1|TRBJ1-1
CASSLGANTEAFF
TGCGCCAGCAGCTTGGGAGCGAACACTGAAGCTTTCTTT
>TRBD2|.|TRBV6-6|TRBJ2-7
CASSPRGAGAISYEQYF
TGTGCCAGCAGTCCTCGGGGAGCGGGAGCAATCTCCTACGAGCAGTACTTC
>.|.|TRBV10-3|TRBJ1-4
CAISERGIDEKLFF
TGTGCCATCAGTGAGCGGGGGATAGATGAAAAACTGTTTTTT
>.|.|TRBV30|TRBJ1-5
CAWRPASGVNQPQHF
TGTGCCTGGAGGCCGGCTTCAGGGGTTAATCAGCCCCAGCATTTT
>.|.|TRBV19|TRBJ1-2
CASSIPGRAYGYTF
TGTGCCAGTAGTATACCGGGCAGGGCCTATGGCTACACCTTC
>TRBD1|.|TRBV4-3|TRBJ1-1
CASSQDTVRDRGTEAFF
TGCGCCAGCAGCCAAGACACAGTCCGGGACAGAGGGACTGAAGCTTTCTTT